These 8 T cell receptor beta chains originate from one sample sequenced in a study of T cell responses to AZD1222 COVID-19 vaccine. Sequencing was performed with immunoSEQ multiplex PCR; in TCRdb, only in-frame clones are kept and a portion is missing. This table holds about 120,000 clones, 75% to 90% found once. This sample comprised peripheral blood, obtained on day 0 of AZD1222 vaccination. These receptors were collected from an adult in good health.

J is TRBJ2-6 and V is TRBV15; D is perhaps TRBD1 (5 bases). The germline gives CDR1 LNHNV, CDR2 YYDKDF (reference sequence). V lost 2 bases and J 2 bases, leaving 10 bases between the germline ends. The CDR3 runs to 16 residues. CDR3 DNA: TGTGCCACCAGCAGACAAACAGGAGCTGGGGCCAACGTCCTGACTTTC. Translation gives CATSRQTGAGANVLTF.

This chain joins TRBV18 and TRBJ1-1, with a possible D match to TRBD1 (6 bases). Trimming pared 2 bases from V and 0 bases from J, leaving 10 bases between. The germline V gene has CDR1 KGHSH and CDR2 LQKENI. The CDR3 loop spans 15 amino acids. The CDR3 loop reads CASSPGQIMNTEAFF. The CDR3 nucleotides are TGTGCCAGCTCACCAGGACAGATTATGAACACTGAAGCTTTCTTT.

V is TRBV7-9 and J is TRBJ1-5; D possibly corresponds to TRBD1 (6 bases). Germline CDR1 and CDR2: SEHNR and FQNEAQ (reference sequence). The V and J ends lost 5 bases and 1 base respectively, with 12 bases between them. This CDR3 contains 15 residues. The CDR3: CASSKGQSSNQPQHF. In DNA, the CDR3 is TGTGCCAGCAGCAAAGGACAGTCAAGCAATCAGCCCCAGCATTTT.

V and J are TRBV19 and TRBJ2-1, with D perhaps TRBD2 (6 bases). Germline V gene lookup returns CDR1 LNHDA and CDR2 SQIVND (reference sequence). The V end was cut by 6 bases, the J end by 9 bases, with 12 bases between. The CDR3 is 12 residues long. CDR3 nucleotides: TGTGCCAGTAGAGGGAGGCGCGGTGAGCAGTTCTTC. As protein: CASRGRRGEQFF.

A remark on this clone: Other DNA sequences in the same sample also yield this CDR3. V gene TRBV14 combines with J gene TRBJ2-1; 11 bases line up with TRBD2. V lost 4 bases to trimming and J lost 6 bases; unmatched junction nucleotides: 2. The germline V gene encodes CDR1 SGHDN and CDR2 FVKESK. The CDR3 loop spans 14 amino acids. The CDR3 region is CASSPLAGGNEQFF. For the CDR3, the DNA is TGTGCCAGCAGCCCTCTAGCGGGAGGCAATGAGCAGTTCTTC.

In its sample, this clone was seen a few times. The CDR3 loop reads CASSQNLGQPQHF. CDR3 nucleotides: TGTGCCAGCAGCCAAAACCTCGGTCAGCCCCAGCATTTT. The chain links TRBV12-3 or TRBV12-4 to TRBJ1-5; D is unclear. This CDR3 contains 13 residues. Between the trimmed V and J ends, which lost 6 bases and 6 bases, there was a span of 12 bases.

This clone was recorded once. The V call is TRBV3-1 (or the pseudogene TRBV3-2), the J call TRBJ1-2, with no clear D. V was clipped by 8 bases and J by 2 bases, with 12 bases between them. The CDR3 length is 13 residues. Germline values: CDR1 LGHDT, CDR2 YNNKEL (reference sequence). The CDR3 reads CASSPAGNYGYTF. In DNA, the CDR3 is TGTGCCAGCTCCCCCGCTGGGAACTATGGCTACACCTTC.

V and J are TRBV19 and TRBJ1-1; tentative D call: TRBD1 (6 bases). The germline V gene has CDR1 LNHDA and CDR2 SQIVND (reference sequence). The V gene lost 3 bases and the J gene lost 7 bases, with 15 bases spanning the gap. CDR3 length: 14 amino acids. CDR3 sequence (DNA): TGTGCCAGTAGTATCGATCCCAAAGGGGGTGAAGCTTTCTTT. Its protein product is CASSIDPKGGEAFF.